The 9 T cell receptor beta chains in this list originate from one sample, sequenced in a study of shared clonotypes between healthy human individuals. Clones were read by immunoSEQ multiplex PCR, and TCRdb kept only the in-frame ones, dropping some. This repertoire shows some 2.1 million clones, 90% to 95% found once; its top ten account for under 0.15%. What was sequenced was naive CD4+ T cells sorted from blood. The subset is: CD45RA+ positively selected. Receptors were obtained from a young man in good health.

In this sample, this clone turned up once. The rearrangement uses TRBV18 and TRBJ2-1; 8 bases are a match to TRBD1. Trimming removed 4 bases from V and 6 bases from J; junction bases left unmatched: 5. The CDR3 is 14 residues long. Germline loops: CDR1 KGHSH, CDR2 LQKENI. CDR3 sequence reads: CASSQTRGPNEQFF. As DNA, the CDR3 is TGTGCCAGCTCACAGACCAGGGGGCCCAATGAGCAGTTCTTC.

This chain connects TRBV6-5 to TRBJ2-7; no definite D call. The CDR3 consists of 14 residues. V was pared by 4 bases and J by 1 base, with 11 bases between. Germline CDR1 reads MNHEY; CDR2 reads SVGAGI. This chain's CDR3 is CASSFRTRSYEQYF. CDR3 nucleotide sequence: TGTGCCAGCAGTTTCAGGACCCGTTCCTACGAGCAGTACTTC.

The genes are TRBV4-1 and TRBJ2-5; D unresolved. V was clipped by 6 bases and J by 2 bases, with 7 bases between them. In germline, CDR1 is MGHRA, CDR2 YSYEKL. This CDR3 is 12 amino acids long. The DNA for the CDR3 is TGCGCCAGCAGACAGCTTCAAGAGACCCAGTACTTC. Its protein product is CASRQLQETQYF.

This chain joins TRBV4-3 and TRBJ2-6; 12 nucleotides match TRBD1. This CDR3 comprises 17 residues. From germline, CDR1 is LGHNA and CDR2 YSLEER. After removal of 4 bases from V and 4 bases from J, the junction contained 5 bases not matched to a gene. The CDR3 loop reads CASSLGQGAAGANVLTF. In DNA, the CDR3 is TGCGCCAGCAGCCTGGGACAGGGGGCGGCAGGGGCCAACGTCCTGACTTTC.

The V gene is TRBV5-1, the J gene TRBJ2-1; 12 bases are shared with TRBD2. The V and J ends lost 4 bases and 3 bases, in that order; junction bases with no gene match: 8. Per the germline V gene, CDR1 is SGHRS and CDR2 is YFSETQ. CDR3 length: 17 residues. The CDR3 is CASSPRLAGDFYNEQFF. CDR3 nucleotides: TGCGCCAGCAGCCCTCGACTAGCGGGGGACTTCTACAATGAGCAGTTCTTC.

This rearrangement joins TRBV10-1 to TRBJ1-2; D might be TRBD1 (6 bases). Trimming stripped 6 bases from V and 7 bases from J, with 24 bases between. Germline CDR1 and CDR2: WNHNN and SYGVQD (reference sequence). The CDR3 consists of 16 residues. The CDR3 is CASSENRDTSLVGYTF. DNA of the CDR3: TGCGCCAGCAGCGAAAACCGGGACACCTCCTTAGTTGGCTACACCTTC.

V usage is TRBV5-6 and J usage is TRBJ2-7; 7 nucleotides agree with TRBD2. Germline V gene data show CDR1 as SGHDT and CDR2 as YYEEEE. The V and J ends lost 6 bases and 2 bases, in that order; junction bases with no gene match: 11. This CDR3 comprises 15 residues. The CDR3, as DNA: TGTGCCAGCACCACTCGGGGCGGGAGTACCTACGAGCAGTACTTC. Residues: CASTTRGGSTYEQYF.

This rearrangement joins TRBV2 to TRBJ1-3; D remains unclear. The V gene's germline CDR1 is SNHLY and CDR2 FYNNEI. The CDR3 is made up of 11 amino acids. The germline V and J ends were trimmed by 10 bases and 0 bases, with 4 bases remaining between them. The CDR3 loop is CATTSGNTIYF. The CDR3 DNA sequence: TGTGCCACCACCTCTGGAAACACCATATATTTT. The full variable domain, in which reference TRBV2 and TRBJ1-3 provide the parts outside the CDR3, is EPEVTQTPSHQVTQMGQEVILRCVPISNHLYFYWYRQILGQKVEFLVSFYNNEISEKSEIFDDQFSVERPDGSNFTLKIRSTKLEDSAMYFCATTSGNTIYFGEGSWLTVV.

This chain links TRBV6-4 with TRBJ2-6, with TRBD1 matching 9 bases. From germline, CDR1 is MRHNA and CDR2 SNTAGT. The CDR3 sequence is 17 residues long. Germline trimming cut 6 bases from V and 0 bases from J; bases unmatched to any gene: 6. In DNA form, the CDR3 reads TGTGCCAGCAGCCGACAGGGGGATACCTCTGGGGCCAACGTCCTGACTTTC. Protein product: CASSRQGDTSGANVLTF.